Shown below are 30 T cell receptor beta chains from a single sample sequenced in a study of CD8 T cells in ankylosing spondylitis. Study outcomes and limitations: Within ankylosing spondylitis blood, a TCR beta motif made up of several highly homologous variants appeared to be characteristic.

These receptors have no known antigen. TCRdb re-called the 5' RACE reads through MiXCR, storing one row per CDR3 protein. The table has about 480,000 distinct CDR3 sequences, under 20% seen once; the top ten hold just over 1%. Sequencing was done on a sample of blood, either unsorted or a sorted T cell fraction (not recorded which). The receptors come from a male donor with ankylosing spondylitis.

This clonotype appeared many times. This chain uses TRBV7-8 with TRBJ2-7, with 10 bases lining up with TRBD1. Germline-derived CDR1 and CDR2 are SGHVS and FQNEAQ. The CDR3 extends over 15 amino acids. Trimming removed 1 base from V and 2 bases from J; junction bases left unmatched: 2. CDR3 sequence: CASSLGGTGAYEQYF. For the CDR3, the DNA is TGTGCCAGCAGCTTAGGTGGGACAGGGGCCTACGAGCAGTACTTC.

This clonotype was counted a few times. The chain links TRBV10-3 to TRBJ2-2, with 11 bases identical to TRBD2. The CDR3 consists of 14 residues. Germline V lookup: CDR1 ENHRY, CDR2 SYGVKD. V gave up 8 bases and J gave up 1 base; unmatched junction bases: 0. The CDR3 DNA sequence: TGTGCCATCGGGACTAGCGGGAACACCGGGGAGCTGTTTTTT. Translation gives CAIGTSGNTGELFF.

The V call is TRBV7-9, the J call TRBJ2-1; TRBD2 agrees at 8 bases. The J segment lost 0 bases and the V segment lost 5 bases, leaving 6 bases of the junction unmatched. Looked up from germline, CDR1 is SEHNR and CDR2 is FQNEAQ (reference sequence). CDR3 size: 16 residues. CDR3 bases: TGTGCCAGCAGCCAGATAGCGGGGATCTCCTACAATGAGCAGTTCTTC. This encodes CASSQIAGISYNEQFF.

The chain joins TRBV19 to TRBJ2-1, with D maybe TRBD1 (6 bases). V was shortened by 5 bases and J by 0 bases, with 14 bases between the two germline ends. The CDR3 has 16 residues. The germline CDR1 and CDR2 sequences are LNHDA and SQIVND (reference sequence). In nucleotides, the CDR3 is TGTGCCAGTAGTGGGACGAAAGGGGGCTCCTACAATGAGCAGTTCTTC. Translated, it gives CASSGTKGGSYNEQFF.

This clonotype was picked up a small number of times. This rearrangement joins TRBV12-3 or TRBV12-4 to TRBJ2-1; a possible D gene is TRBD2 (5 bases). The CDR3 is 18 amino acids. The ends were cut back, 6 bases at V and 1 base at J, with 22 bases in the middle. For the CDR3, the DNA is TGTGCCAGCAGCCCCTTGTGGGTTGCCGGAGGATCCTACAATGAGCAGTTCTTC. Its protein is CASSPLWVAGGSYNEQFF.

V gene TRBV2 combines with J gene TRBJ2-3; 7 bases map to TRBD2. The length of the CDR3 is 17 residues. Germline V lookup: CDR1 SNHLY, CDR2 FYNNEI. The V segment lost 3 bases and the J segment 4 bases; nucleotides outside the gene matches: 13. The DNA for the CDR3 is TGTGCCAGCAGTGAGGTCATAGCGGGTCAACCCCCAGATACGCAGTATTTT. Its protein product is CASSEVIAGQPPDTQYF. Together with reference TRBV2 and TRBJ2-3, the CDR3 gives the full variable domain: EPEVTQTPSHQVTQMGQEVILRCVPISNHLYFYWYRQILGQKVEFLVSFYNNEISEKSEIFDDQFSVERPDGSNFTLKIRSTKLEDSAMYFCASSEVIAGQPPDTQYFGPGTRLTVL.

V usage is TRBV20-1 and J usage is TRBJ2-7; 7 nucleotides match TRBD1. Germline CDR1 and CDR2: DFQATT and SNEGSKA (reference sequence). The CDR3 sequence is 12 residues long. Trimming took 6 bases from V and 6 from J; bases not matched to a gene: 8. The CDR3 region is CSAVPTGAEQYF. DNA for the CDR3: TGCAGTGCCGTCCCCACAGGGGCCGAGCAGTACTTC.

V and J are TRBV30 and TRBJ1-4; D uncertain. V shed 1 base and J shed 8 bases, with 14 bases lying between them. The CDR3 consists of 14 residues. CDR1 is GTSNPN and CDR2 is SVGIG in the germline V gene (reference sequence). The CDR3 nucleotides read TGTGCCTGGAGTGACCCTGGACTCAGGGAAAAACTGTTTTTT. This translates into CAWSDPGLREKLFF.

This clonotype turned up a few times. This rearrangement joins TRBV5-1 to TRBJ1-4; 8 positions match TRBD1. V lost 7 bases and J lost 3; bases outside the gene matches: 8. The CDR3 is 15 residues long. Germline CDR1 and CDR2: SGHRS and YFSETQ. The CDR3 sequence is CASRVSDRANEKLFF. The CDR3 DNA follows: TGCGCCAGCCGCGTTTCGGACAGGGCTAATGAAAAACTGTTTTTT.

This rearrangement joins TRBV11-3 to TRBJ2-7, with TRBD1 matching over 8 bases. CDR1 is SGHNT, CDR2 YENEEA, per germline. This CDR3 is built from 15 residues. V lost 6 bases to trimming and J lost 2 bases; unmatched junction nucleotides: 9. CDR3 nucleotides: TGTGCCAGCAGTTCCGGGACAGGCGATACCTACGAGCAGTACTTC. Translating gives CASSSGTGDTYEQYF.

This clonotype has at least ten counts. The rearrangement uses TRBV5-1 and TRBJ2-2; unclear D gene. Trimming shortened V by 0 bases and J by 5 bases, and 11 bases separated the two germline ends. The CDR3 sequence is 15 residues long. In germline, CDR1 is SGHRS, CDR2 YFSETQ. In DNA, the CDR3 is TGCGCCAGCAGCTTGGGTACATTCGGGACCGGGGAGCTGTTTTTT. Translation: CASSLGTFGTGELFF.

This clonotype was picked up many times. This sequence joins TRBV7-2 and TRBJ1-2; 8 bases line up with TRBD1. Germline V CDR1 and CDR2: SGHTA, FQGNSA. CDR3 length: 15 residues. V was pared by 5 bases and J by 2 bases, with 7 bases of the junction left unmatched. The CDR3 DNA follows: TGTGCCAGCAGCACAGACAGGGGTGCGAACTATGGCTACACCTTC. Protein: CASSTDRGANYGYTF.

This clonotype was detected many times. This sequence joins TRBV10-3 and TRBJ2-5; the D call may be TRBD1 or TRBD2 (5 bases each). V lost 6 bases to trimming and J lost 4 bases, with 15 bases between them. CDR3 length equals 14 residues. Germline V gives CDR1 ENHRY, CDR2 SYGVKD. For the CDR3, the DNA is TGTGCCATCAGCGATGATAGGGGACCAGAGACCCAGTACTTC. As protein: CAISDDRGPETQYF.

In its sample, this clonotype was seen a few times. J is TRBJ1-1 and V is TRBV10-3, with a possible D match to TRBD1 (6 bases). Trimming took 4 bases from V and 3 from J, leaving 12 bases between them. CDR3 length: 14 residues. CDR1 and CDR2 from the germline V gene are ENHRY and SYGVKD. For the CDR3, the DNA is TGTGCCATCAGTGTCAGACAGGCGGACACTGAAGCTTTCTTT. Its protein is CAISVRQADTEAFF.

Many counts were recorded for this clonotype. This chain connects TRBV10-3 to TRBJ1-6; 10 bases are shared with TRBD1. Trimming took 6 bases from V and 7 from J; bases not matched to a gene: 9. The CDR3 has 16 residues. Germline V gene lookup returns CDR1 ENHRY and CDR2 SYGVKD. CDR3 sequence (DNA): TGTGCCATCAGACACGGACAGGGGGTTACAAATTCACCCCTCCACTTT. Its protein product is CAIRHGQGVTNSPLHF.

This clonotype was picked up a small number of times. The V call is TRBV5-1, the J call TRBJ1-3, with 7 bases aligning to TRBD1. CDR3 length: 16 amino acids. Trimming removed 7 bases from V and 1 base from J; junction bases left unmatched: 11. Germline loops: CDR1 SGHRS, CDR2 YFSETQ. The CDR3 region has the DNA TGCGCCAGCGGATCAGCTCCGACAGGGTCTGGAAACACCATATATTTT. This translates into CASGSAPTGSGNTIYF.

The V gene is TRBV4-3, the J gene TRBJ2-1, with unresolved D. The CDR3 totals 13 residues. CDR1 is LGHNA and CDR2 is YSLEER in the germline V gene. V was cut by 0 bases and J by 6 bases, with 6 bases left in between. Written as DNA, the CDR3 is TGCGCCAGCAGCCAAGAAATGCGCAATGAGCAGTTCTTC. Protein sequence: CASSQEMRNEQFF.

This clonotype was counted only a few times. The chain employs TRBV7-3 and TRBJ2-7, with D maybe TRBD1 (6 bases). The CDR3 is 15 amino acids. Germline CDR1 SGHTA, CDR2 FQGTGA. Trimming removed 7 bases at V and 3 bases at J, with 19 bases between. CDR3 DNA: TGTGCCAGCACCAACGGGAACAGGGTAATCTACGAGCAGTACTTC. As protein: CASTNGNRVIYEQYF. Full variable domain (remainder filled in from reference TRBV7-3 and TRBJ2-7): GAGVSQTPSNKVTEKGKYVELRCDPISGHTALYWYRQSLGQGPEFLIYFQGTGAADDSGLPNDRFFAVRPEGSVSTLKIQRTERGDSAVYLCASTNGNRVIYEQYFGPGTRLTVT.

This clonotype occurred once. CDR3 sequence: CASSFRGGMGGLQETQYF. The CDR3 nucleotides are TGTGCCAGCAGCTTCAGGGGGGGGATGGGGGGTCTCCAAGAGACCCAGTACTTC. The chain carries TRBV7-8 and TRBJ2-5; D could derive from TRBD1 or TRBD2 (7 bases each). Trimming took off 3 bases at V and 1 base at J, with 21 bases between the two ends. CDR1 and CDR2 from the germline V gene are SGHVS and FQNEAQ. The length of the CDR3 is 18 residues.

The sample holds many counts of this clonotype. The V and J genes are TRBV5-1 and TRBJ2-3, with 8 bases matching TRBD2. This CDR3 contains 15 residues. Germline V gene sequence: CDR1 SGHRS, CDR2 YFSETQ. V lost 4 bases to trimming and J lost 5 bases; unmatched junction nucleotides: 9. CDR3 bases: TGCGCCAGCAGCCCGACGGGGGGGAGCGGAGATACGCAGTATTTT. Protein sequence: CASSPTGGSGDTQYF. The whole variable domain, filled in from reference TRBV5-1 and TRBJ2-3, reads KAGVTQTPRYLIKTRGQQVTLSCSPISGHRSVSWYQQTPGQGLQFLFEYFSETQRNKGNFPGRFSGRQFSNSRSEMNVSTLELGDSALYLCASSPTGGSGDTQYFGPGTRLTVL.

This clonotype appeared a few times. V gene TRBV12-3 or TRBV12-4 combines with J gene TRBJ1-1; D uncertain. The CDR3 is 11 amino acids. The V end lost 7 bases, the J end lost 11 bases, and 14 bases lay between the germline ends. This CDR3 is CASTQGRRAFF. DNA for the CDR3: TGTGCCAGCACGCAAGGGAGGCGGGCTTTCTTT.

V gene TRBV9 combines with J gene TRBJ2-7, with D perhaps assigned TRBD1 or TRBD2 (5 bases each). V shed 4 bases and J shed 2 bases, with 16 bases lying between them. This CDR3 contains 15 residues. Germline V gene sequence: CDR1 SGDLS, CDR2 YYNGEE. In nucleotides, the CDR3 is TGTGCCAGCAGCTCTCACCCCGGGACCACCTACGAGCAGTACTTC. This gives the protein CASSSHPGTTYEQYF.

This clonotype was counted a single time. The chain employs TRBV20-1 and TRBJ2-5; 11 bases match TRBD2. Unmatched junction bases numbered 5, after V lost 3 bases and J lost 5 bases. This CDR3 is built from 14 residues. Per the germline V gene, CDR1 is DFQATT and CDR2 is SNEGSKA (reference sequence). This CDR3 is CSASSLAGAETQYF. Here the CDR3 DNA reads TGCAGTGCTAGTTCACTAGCGGGAGCGGAGACCCAGTACTTC.

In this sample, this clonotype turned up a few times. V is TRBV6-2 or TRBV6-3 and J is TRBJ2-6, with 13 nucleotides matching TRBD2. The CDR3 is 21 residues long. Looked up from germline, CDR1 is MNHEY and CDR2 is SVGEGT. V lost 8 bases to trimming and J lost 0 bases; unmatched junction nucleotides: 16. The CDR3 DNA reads TGTGCCAGCGCAGGGGATCCGGGACTAGCGGGGCTCTACTCTGGGGCCAACGTCCTGACTTTC. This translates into CASAGDPGLAGLYSGANVLTF.

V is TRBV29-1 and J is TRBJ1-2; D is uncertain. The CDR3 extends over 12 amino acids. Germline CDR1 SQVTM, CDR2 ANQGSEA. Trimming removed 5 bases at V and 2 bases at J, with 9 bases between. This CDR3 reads CSVRRTNYGYTF. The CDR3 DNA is TGCAGCGTTCGCCGGACGAACTATGGCTACACCTTC.

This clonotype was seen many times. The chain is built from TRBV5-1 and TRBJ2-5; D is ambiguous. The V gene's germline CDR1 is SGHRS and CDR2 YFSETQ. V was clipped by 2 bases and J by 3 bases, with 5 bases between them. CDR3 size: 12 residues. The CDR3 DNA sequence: TGCGCCAGCAGCTTACCCGAAGAGACCCAGTACTTC. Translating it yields CASSLPEETQYF.

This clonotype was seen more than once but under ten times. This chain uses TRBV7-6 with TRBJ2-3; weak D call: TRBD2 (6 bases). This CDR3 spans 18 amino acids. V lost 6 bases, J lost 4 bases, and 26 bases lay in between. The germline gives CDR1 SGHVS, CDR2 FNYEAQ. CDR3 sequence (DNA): TGTGCCAGCAGTTCCGTGGTGCCCGGGAGAAAGGCCCCAGATACGCAGTATTTT. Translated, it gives CASSSVVPGRKAPDTQYF.

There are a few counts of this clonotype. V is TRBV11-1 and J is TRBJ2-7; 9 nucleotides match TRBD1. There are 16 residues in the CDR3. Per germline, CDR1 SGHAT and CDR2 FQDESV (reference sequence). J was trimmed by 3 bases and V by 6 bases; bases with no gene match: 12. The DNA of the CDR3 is TGTGCCAGCAGTTATCGTCGGGGACAGGGAAGCTACGAGCAGTACTTC. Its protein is CASSYRRGQGSYEQYF.

CDR3: CSVEANLQETQYF. CDR3 DNA: TGCAGCGTTGAAGCGAACTTACAAGAGACCCAGTACTTC. The J gene is TRBJ2-5, the V gene TRBV29-1; D remains unclear. Germline-derived CDR1 and CDR2 are SQVTM and ANQGSEA. The CDR3 consists of 13 residues. The V gene lost 1 base and the J gene lost 2 bases, with 8 bases spanning the gap.

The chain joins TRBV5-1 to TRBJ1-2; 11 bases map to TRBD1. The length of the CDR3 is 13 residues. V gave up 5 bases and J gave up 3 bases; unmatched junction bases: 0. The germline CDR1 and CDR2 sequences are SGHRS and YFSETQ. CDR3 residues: CASRGQGDYGYTF. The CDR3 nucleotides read TGCGCCAGCAGGGGACAGGGGGACTATGGCTACACCTTC.